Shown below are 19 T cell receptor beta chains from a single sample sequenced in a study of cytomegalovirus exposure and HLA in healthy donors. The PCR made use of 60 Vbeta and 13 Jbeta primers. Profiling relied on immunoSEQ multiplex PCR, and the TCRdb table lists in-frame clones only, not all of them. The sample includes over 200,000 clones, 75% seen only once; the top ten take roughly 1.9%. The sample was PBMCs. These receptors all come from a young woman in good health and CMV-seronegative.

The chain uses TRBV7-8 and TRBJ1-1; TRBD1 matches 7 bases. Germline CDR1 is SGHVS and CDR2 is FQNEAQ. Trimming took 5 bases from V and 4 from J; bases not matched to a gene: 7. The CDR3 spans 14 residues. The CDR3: CASSQTGMITEAFF. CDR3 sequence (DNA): TGTGCCAGCAGCCAGACAGGGATGATCACTGAAGCTTTCTTT.

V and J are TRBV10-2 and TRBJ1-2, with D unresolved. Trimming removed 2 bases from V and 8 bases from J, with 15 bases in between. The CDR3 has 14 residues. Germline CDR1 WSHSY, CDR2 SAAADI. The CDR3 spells CASSEIGSPGGYTF. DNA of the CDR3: TGCGCCAGCAGTGAGATCGGCTCCCCGGGGGGCTACACCTTC.

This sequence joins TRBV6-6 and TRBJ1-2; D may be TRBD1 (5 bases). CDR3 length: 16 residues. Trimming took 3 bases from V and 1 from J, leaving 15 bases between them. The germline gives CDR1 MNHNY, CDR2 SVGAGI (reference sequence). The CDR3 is CASSYRFVDNNYGYTF. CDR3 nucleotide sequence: TGTGCCAGCAGTTATCGATTCGTGGACAATAACTATGGCTACACCTTC.

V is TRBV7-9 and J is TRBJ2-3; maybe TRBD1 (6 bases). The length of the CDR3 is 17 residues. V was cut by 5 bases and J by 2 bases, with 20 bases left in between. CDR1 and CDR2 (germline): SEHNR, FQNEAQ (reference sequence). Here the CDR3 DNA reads TGTGCCAGCAGCCCCGGGACACGGGCCCCATACACAGATACGCAGTATTTT. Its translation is CASSPGTRAPYTDTQYF.

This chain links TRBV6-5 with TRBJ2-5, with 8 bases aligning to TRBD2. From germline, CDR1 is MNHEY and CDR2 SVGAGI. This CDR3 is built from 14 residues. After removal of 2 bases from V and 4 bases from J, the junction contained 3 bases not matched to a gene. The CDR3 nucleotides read TGTGCCAGCAGTTACGGACTAGCCGTAGAGACCCAGTACTTC. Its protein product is CASSYGLAVETQYF.

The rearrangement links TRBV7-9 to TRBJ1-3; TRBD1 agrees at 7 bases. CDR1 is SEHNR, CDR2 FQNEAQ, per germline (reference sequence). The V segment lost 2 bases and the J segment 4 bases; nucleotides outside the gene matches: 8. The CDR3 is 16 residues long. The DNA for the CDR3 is TGTGCCAGCAGCTTATGGCGCCAGGGGGAAGGAAACACCATATATTTT. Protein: CASSLWRQGEGNTIYF.

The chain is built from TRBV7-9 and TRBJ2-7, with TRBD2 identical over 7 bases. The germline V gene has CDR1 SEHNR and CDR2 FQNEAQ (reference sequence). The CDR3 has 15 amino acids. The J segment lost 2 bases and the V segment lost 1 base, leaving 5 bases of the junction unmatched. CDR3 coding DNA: TGTGCCAGCAGCTTAGTCATGGGGAGGGCCTACGAGCAGTACTTC. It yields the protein CASSLVMGRAYEQYF.

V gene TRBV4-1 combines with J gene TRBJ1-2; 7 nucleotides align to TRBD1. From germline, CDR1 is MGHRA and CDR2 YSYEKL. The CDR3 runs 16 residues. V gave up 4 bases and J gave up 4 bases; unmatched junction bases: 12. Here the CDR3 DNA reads TGCGCCAGCAGCCCAGCAGTGACAGGGACGGGCTATGGCTACACCTTC. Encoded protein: CASSPAVTGTGYGYTF.

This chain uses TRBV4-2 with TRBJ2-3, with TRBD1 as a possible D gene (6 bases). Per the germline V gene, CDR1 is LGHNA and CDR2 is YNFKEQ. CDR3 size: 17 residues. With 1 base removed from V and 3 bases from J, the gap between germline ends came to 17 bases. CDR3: CASSQGEAARGTDTQYF. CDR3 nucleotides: TGTGCCAGCAGCCAAGGGGAAGCGGCTAGGGGGACAGATACGCAGTATTTT.

In nucleotides, the CDR3 is TGCGCCAGCAGTGAGTCCCCGTCCAACCCCCCGGGGGGTGGTAGCAATCAGCCCCAGCATTTT. It is translated as CASSESPSNPPGGGSNQPQHF. The J gene is TRBJ1-5, the V gene TRBV10-1; the D gene is possibly TRBD1 (5 bases). Germline CDR1 and CDR2: WNHNN and SYGVQD (reference sequence). This CDR3 contains 21 residues. Trimming shortened V by 0 bases and J by 0 bases, and 24 bases separated the two germline ends.

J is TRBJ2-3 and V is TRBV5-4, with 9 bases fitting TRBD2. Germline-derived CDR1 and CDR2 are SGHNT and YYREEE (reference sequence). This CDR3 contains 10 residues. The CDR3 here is CSGTSNTQYF. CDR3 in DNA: TGTTCGGGGACTAGCAATACGCAGTATTTT.

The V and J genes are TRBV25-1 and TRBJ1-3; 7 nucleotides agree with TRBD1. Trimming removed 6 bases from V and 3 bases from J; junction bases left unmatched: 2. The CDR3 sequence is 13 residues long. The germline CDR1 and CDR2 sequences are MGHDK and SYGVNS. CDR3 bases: TGTGCCAGCAGCACAGGGGTTGGAAACACCATATATTTT. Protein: CASSTGVGNTIYF.

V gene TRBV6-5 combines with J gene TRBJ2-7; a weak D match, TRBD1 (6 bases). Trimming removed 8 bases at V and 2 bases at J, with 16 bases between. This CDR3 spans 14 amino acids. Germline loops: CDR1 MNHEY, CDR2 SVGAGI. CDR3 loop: CASHRTGITYEQYF. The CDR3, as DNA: TGTGCCAGCCATAGAACAGGGATTACCTACGAGCAGTACTTC.

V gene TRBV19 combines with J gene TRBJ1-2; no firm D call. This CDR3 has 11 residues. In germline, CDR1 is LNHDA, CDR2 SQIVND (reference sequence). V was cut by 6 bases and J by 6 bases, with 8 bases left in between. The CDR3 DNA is TGTGCCAGTAGCATGGGCGATGGCTACACCTTC. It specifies CASSMGDGYTF. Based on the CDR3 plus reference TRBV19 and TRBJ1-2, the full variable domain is DGGITQSPKYLFRKEGQNVTLSCEQNLNHDAMYWYRQDPGQGLRLIYYSQIVNDFQKGDIAEGYSVSREKKESFPLTVTSAQKNPTAFYLCASSMGDGYTFGSGTRLTVV.

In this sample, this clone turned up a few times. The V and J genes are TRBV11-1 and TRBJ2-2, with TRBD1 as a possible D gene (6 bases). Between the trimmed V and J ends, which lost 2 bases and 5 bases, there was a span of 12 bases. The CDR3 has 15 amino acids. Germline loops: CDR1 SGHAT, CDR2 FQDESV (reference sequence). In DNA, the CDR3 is TGTGCCAGCAGCTTACAGGGGTTTAATACCGGGGAGCTGTTTTTT. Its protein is CASSLQGFNTGELFF.

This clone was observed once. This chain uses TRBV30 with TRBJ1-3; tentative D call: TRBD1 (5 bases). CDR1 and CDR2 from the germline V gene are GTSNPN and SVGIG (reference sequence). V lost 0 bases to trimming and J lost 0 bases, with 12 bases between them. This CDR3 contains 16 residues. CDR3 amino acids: CAWSVLWGRSGNTIYF. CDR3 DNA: TGTGCCTGGAGTGTACTTTGGGGCCGCTCTGGAAACACCATATATTTT.

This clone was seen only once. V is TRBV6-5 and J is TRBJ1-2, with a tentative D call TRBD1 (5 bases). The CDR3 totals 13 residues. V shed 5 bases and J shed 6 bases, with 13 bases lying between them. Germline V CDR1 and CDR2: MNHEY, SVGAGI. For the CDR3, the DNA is TGTGCCAGCAGTGCCAACGGGGGGGATGGCTACACCTTC. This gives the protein CASSANGGDGYTF.

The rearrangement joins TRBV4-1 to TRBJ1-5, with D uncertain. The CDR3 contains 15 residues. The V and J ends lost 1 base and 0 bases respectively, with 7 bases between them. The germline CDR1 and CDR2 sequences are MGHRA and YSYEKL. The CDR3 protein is CASSQVQTSNQPQHF. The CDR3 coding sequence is TGCGCCAGCAGCCAAGTACAGACTAGCAATCAGCCCCAGCATTTT.

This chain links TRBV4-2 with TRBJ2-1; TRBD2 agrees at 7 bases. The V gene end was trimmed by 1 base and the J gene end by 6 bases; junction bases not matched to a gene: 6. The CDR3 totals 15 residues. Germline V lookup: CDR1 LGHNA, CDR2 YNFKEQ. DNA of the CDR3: TGTGCCAGCAGCCAAGGGAGCGGGGATCGCAATGAGCAGTTCTTC. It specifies CASSQGSGDRNEQFF.